Given below is one T cell receptor beta chain in context. This record belongs to a study of blood T cell repertoires in COVID-19. At the level of the study: Sources were T cells, B-cell-depleted T cells, or PBMCs; the material itself was cDNA or gDNA.

The CDR3 runs 15 residues. From germline, CDR1 is MNHEY and CDR2 SMNVEV (reference sequence). J was trimmed by 2 bases and V by 5 bases; bases with no gene match: 8. Libraries were prepared by immunoSEQ multiplex PCR; TCRdb keeps only in-frame clonotypes and omits some of them. The sample yields over 75,000 clones, around 86% seen once. The source material was peripheral blood. The clonotype was recovered from a human donor in a cohort sampled during active COVID-19. The rearrangement joins TRBV27 to TRBJ2-7; TRBD2 matches 8 bases. This CDR3 reads CASSPPGGLAYEQYF. As DNA, the CDR3 is TGTGCCAGCAGTCCACCGGGGGGGTTGGCCTACGAGCAGTACTTC.